Included here is one T cell receptor (beta chain) sequence, with context. The antigen remains undetermined. This record comes from a study of T cells in Graves' hyperthyroidism and ophthalmopathy. Study outcomes and limitations: The model forecast ophthalmopathy, anticipating it by a median roughly 6.3 months before onset.

Trimming removed 4 bases from V and 5 bases from J, with 12 bases in between. The CDR3 has 13 amino acids. CDR1 and CDR2 from the germline V gene are MGHRA and YSYEKL. Amplified TCR beta CDR3 regions derived from RNA transcripts. During a first-round RT-PCR of the TCR CDR3, the HTBI primer set was used. TCRdb ran MiXCR on the multiplex PCR reads and lists one entry per CDR3 protein. The sample has about 840,000 distinct CDR3 sequences; roughly 40% are singletons. With a duration under 2 months, the hyperthyroidism was newly diagnosed in patients aged 18 to 65. PBMCs were derived from around 10 ml fresh peripheral blood.

The sequenced sample was blood. The sequence derives from a man aged 18 to 35 with Graves' hyperthyroidism. The V gene is TRBV4-1, the J gene TRBJ2-7; D possibly matches TRBD1 or TRBD2 (5 bases each). The CDR3 here is CASSLVLGDEQYF. CDR3 bases: TGCGCCAGCAGCCTCGTTCTGGGGGACGAGCAGTACTTC.